This T cell receptor beta chain appears in the sequencing data of a study of spatial heterogeneity in lung cancer. Study as a whole: The mean occurrence of each unique TCR and UMI combination in raw reads exceeded eight.

Germline lookup yields CDR1 SQVTM and CDR2 ANQGSEA. The V and J ends lost 1 base and 0 bases respectively, with 7 bases between them. The CDR3 contains 14 residues. TCRdb ran MiXCR on the 5' RACE reads and lists one entry per CDR3 protein. This table has 90,000 to 95,000 distinct CDR3 sequences, approximately 12% appearing once. Time point in this sample: sample taken at primary tumor resection. Unsorted whole RNA of tumor, nontumor lung or frozen PBMC was sequenced. Material: PBMCs, obtained at surgery. This rearrangement joins TRBV29-1 to TRBJ2-1, with no clear D. The receptor's source is a male donor with early-stage non-small cell lung cancer. This chain's CDR3 is CSVEGGSSYNEQFF. CDR3 DNA: TGCAGCGTTGAAGGCGGTAGCTCCTACAATGAGCAGTTCTTC.